Shown below are 29 T cell receptor beta chains from a single sample sequenced in a study of early T cells in non-severe SARS-CoV-2 infection. TCRdb reprocessed the 5' RACE reads with MiXCR, giving one entry per CDR3 protein. The profile shows tens of thousands of distinct CDR3 sequences, 14% to 15% of them singletons. What was sequenced was whole blood. The receptors shown here come from an adult who was a healthcare worker with PCR-confirmed SARS-CoV-2 infection or an uninfected control (not recorded which).

This chain joins TRBV29-1 and TRBJ1-2; 8 nucleotides match TRBD1. Germline V gene data show CDR1 as SQVTM and CDR2 as ANQGSEA. Losses at the gene ends were 8 bases for V and 8 bases for J; bases not matched to a gene: 13. This CDR3 has 13 residues. For the CDR3, the DNA is TGCAGCTTGGACAGGGTGGGCAATGAAGGCTACACCTTC. Translated: CSLDRVGNEGYTF.

This clonotype came up many times. The chain links TRBV2 to TRBJ2-6, with no clear D. Germline CDR1 is SNHLY and CDR2 is FYNNEI. V shed 5 bases and J shed 0 bases, with 5 bases lying between them. The CDR3 totals 14 residues. The CDR3, as DNA: TGTGCCAGCAGTCCTAGCTCTGGGGCCAACGTCCTGACTTTC. Translation gives CASSPSSGANVLTF.

The V call is TRBV7-6, the J call TRBJ2-1, with D unresolved. CDR1 is SGHVS and CDR2 is FNYEAQ in the germline V gene. The CDR3 is made up of 16 amino acids. The V end lost 2 bases, the J end lost 3 bases, and 14 bases lay between the germline ends. CDR3 region: CASSLRDPLLYNEQFF. The CDR3 DNA is TGTGCCAGCAGCTTACGAGACCCCCTACTCTACAATGAGCAGTTCTTC.

This clonotype was seen more than once but under ten times. The chain recombines TRBV5-1 with TRBJ2-3, with TRBD2 matching 8 bases. The CDR3 spans 13 residues. J was trimmed by 14 bases and V by 4 bases; bases with no gene match: 12. Germline-derived CDR1 and CDR2 are SGHRS and YFSETQ. CDR3 sequence: CASSPSGTRNRYF. The CDR3 nucleotides read TGCGCCAGCAGCCCCTCCGGGACTAGAAATAGGTATTTT.

This rearrangement joins TRBV27 to TRBJ2-1, with D possibly matching TRBD1 (6 bases). The V gene lost 3 bases and the J gene lost 4 bases, with 10 bases spanning the gap. The germline CDR1 and CDR2 sequences are MNHEY and SMNVEV (reference sequence). The CDR3 spans 14 residues. CDR3 DNA: TGTGCCAGCAGTTTGGTGAGGGGGTACAATGAGCAGTTCTTC. Translated: CASSLVRGYNEQFF.

This clonotype occurred many times. The chain is built from TRBV7-6 and TRBJ2-7; 7 nucleotides align to TRBD1. Per the germline V gene, CDR1 is SGHVS and CDR2 is FNYEAQ. The CDR3 is made up of 14 amino acids. J lost 6 bases, V lost 5 bases, and 10 bases had no gene match. The chain's CDR3 is CASSQGTGVGEQYF. The CDR3 coding sequence is TGTGCCAGCAGCCAAGGAACAGGGGTTGGCGAGCAGTACTTC.

This rearrangement joins TRBV12-3 or TRBV12-4 to TRBJ1-2; D gene uncertain. CDR3 length equals 13 residues. V was shortened by 5 bases and J by 8 bases, with 15 bases between the two germline ends. CDR3 DNA: TGTGCCAGCAGTCCCATCAATAGTAACGGCTACACCTTC. This encodes CASSPINSNGYTF.

This chain's CDR3 is CASSRGQSYEQYF. CDR3 DNA sequence: TGTGCCAGCAGTAGGGGACAGTCGTACGAGCAGTACTTC. The J gene is TRBJ2-7, the V gene TRBV6-6, with 7 bases matching TRBD1. CDR1 and CDR2 (germline): MNHNY, SVGAGI (reference sequence). J was trimmed by 4 bases and V by 5 bases; bases with no gene match: 5. The CDR3 has 13 residues.

This clonotype has ten or more counts. The chain uses TRBV12-3 or TRBV12-4 and TRBJ1-1; D might be TRBD1 (6 bases). This CDR3 has 13 amino acids. Trimming shortened V by 7 bases and J by 11 bases, and 20 bases separated the two germline ends. CDR3 sequence reads: CASTRGPGEVAFF. The CDR3 coding sequence is TGTGCCAGCACCCGAGGTCCAGGGGAGGTCGCTTTCTTT.

This clonotype was observed a handful of times. The gene calls are TRBV28 and TRBJ2-5; D unresolved. The CDR3 covers 12 residues. Looked up from germline, CDR1 is MDHEN and CDR2 is SYDVKM. V was cut by 3 bases and J by 0 bases, with 2 bases left in between. The CDR3 reads CASSFHQETQYF. CDR3 DNA sequence: TGTGCCAGCAGTTTTCACCAAGAGACCCAGTACTTC.

This clonotype was observed a few times. The chain employs TRBV5-1 and TRBJ2-6; D is undetermined. From germline, CDR1 is SGHRS and CDR2 YFSETQ. V was trimmed by 4 bases and J by 1 base, leaving 18 bases between them. This CDR3 spans 18 amino acids. The CDR3 DNA sequence: TGCGCCAGCAGCACAACGCCGACCTCTACTTCTGGGGCCAACGTCCTGACTTTC. This gives the protein CASSTTPTSTSGANVLTF.

This clonotype was seen repeatedly, ten times or more. The CDR3 sequence: CASSQGLAGRRREQYF. The CDR3 DNA reads as TGTGCCAGCAGCCAAGGACTAGCGGGCCGGCGGCGCGAGCAGTACTTC. V is TRBV3-1 and J is TRBJ2-7, with 10 bases fitting TRBD2. The CDR3 spans 16 residues. After removal of 1 base from V and 6 bases from J, the junction contained 9 bases not matched to a gene. CDR1 is LGHDT and CDR2 is YNNKEL in the germline V gene (reference sequence).

This clonotype has ten or more counts. V is TRBV12-3 or TRBV12-4 and J is TRBJ2-7; possibly TRBD2 for D (5 bases). The V end lost 1 base, the J end lost 0 bases, and 7 bases lay between the germline ends. The CDR3 has 14 residues. DNA of the CDR3: TGTGCCAGCAGTTTAGGGGAGAACTCCTACGAGCAGTACTTC. Its translation: CASSLGENSYEQYF.

As DNA, the CDR3 is TGCAGCGTTGTCCCTTTGACAGGACTGCTTGAAGCTTTCTTT. It translates to CSVVPLTGLLEAFF. V gene TRBV29-1 combines with J gene TRBJ1-1, with D possibly being TRBD1 (6 bases). This CDR3 has 14 amino acids. CDR1 SQVTM and CDR2 ANQGSEA come from the germline V gene. V lost 4 bases and J lost 7, with 19 bases in between.

This clonotype turned up a few times. The chain combines TRBV19 with TRBJ2-7, with a possible D match to TRBD2 (5 bases). The V end lost 7 bases, the J end lost 4 bases, and 23 bases lay between the germline ends. This CDR3 is built from 16 residues. Germline CDR1 is LNHDA and CDR2 is SQIVND (reference sequence). CDR3 nucleotide sequence: TGTGCCAGTACCCTCGCGTCGGACGGGGTCGGGTACGAGCAGTACTTC. Protein product: CASTLASDGVGYEQYF.

The table lists this clonotype with a few counts. V gene TRBV7-6 combines with J gene TRBJ2-1; TRBD2 matches at 7 bases. J lost 8 bases, V lost 5 bases, and 15 bases had no gene match. Germline CDR1 SGHVS, CDR2 FNYEAQ. The CDR3 spans 16 residues. The CDR3 region is CASSPIPGEGRYEQFF. The CDR3 nucleotides read TGTGCCAGCAGCCCGATACCGGGGGAGGGCAGGTATGAGCAGTTCTTC.

This clonotype appeared a few times. The rearrangement joins TRBV3-1 to TRBJ2-1; the D is unclear. Germline CDR1 reads LGHDT; CDR2 reads YNNKEL (reference sequence). The ends were cut back, 4 bases at V and 6 bases at J, with 10 bases in the middle. This CDR3 spans 13 amino acids. CDR3 DNA: TGTGCCAGCAGCCCCGGACGACGCAATGAGCAGTTCTTC. Translation gives CASSPGRRNEQFF.

This clonotype was picked up many times. The chain couples TRBV25-1 to TRBJ2-1; D possibly corresponds to TRBD2 (5 bases). V gave up 1 base and J gave up 2 bases, with 12 bases separating them. This CDR3 is built from 16 residues. Germline CDR1 reads MGHDK; CDR2 reads SYGVNS. This CDR3 is CASSEFSGRAYNEQFF. Written as DNA, the CDR3 is TGTGCCAGCAGTGAATTCAGTGGGAGAGCCTACAATGAGCAGTTCTTC. The full variable domain, with the rest looked up from reference TRBV25-1 and TRBJ2-1, is EADIYQTPRYLVIGTGKKITLECSQTMGHDKMYWYQQDPGMELHLIHYSYGVNSTEKGDLSSESTVSRIRTEHFPLTLESARPSHTSQYLCASSEFSGRAYNEQFFGPGTRLTVL.

The gene calls are TRBV20-1 and TRBJ2-2; 9 nucleotides agree with TRBD2. V shed 1 base, J shed 5 bases, and the junction held 8 bases outside the gene matches. There are 16 residues in the CDR3. The germline V gene has CDR1 DFQATT and CDR2 SNEGSKA (reference sequence). The CDR3 sequence: CSARAGAGGGTGELFF. As DNA, the CDR3 is TGCAGTGCTAGAGCGGGAGCGGGAGGAGGGACCGGGGAGCTGTTTTTT.

There are a few counts of this clonotype. V and J are TRBV10-3 and TRBJ2-7; possibly TRBD2 for D (5 bases). The CDR3 is 11 amino acids. From germline, CDR1 is ENHRY and CDR2 SYGVKD. The V end was cut by 2 bases, the J end by 7 bases, with 6 bases between. CDR3 amino acids: CAISETGEQYF. The CDR3 bases are TGTGCCATCAGTGAGACGGGGGAGCAGTACTTC.

This clonotype was detected ten times or more. The V and J genes are TRBV28 and TRBJ1-1; D may be TRBD1 (5 bases). V gave up 8 bases and J gave up 4 bases, with 23 bases separating them. The CDR3 totals 16 residues. Germline V CDR1 and CDR2: MDHEN, SYDVKM. As DNA, the CDR3 is TGTGCCAGCGCAACCGGGACGGAGGGTGTTGGCACTGAAGCTTTCTTT. Translating it yields CASATGTEGVGTEAFF.

Many counts were recorded for this clonotype. The chain carries TRBV5-4 and TRBJ2-7; TRBD2 aligns across 9 bases. This CDR3 comprises 15 residues. The V gene's germline CDR1 is SGHNT and CDR2 YYREEE (reference sequence). J lost 4 bases, V lost 0 bases, and 5 bases had no gene match. The CDR3 here is CASSLGREGRYEQYF. The CDR3 DNA sequence: TGTGCCAGCAGCTTGGGGCGGGAGGGCCGGTACGAGCAGTACTTC.

The chain couples TRBV20-1 to TRBJ2-3; D possibly matches TRBD1 or TRBD2 (5 bases each). This CDR3 has 12 amino acids. The germline CDR1 and CDR2 sequences are DFQATT and SNEGSKA (reference sequence). The V gene lost 0 bases and the J gene lost 11 bases, with 12 bases spanning the gap. The CDR3 region is CSARDRDRGQYF. The CDR3 DNA follows: TGCAGTGCTAGAGATCGGGATAGGGGGCAGTATTTT.

This clonotype was detected only a few times. The rearrangement links TRBV20-1 to TRBJ2-2; a possible D gene is TRBD2 (6 bases). CDR1 DFQATT and CDR2 SNEGSKA come from the germline V gene (reference sequence). This CDR3 is 12 amino acids long. This CDR3 is CRAAGSTGELFF. The CDR3, as DNA: TGCAGGGCGGCGGGATCCACCGGGGAGCTGTTTTTT.

This rearrangement joins TRBV7-3 to TRBJ1-1, with D uncertain. This CDR3 is 15 amino acids long. The germline V gene encodes CDR1 SGHTA and CDR2 FQGTGA. V was pared by 2 bases and J by 1 base, with 11 bases between. The CDR3 nucleotides are TGTGCCAGCAGCTTATTGGGGAGTGGGAACACTGAAGCTTTCTTT. It translates to CASSLLGSGNTEAFF.

This chain joins TRBV7-2 and TRBJ2-7; no definite D call. V gave up 2 bases and J gave up 2 bases, with 16 bases separating them. Looked up from germline, CDR1 is SGHTA and CDR2 is FQGNSA. CDR3 size: 16 residues. The CDR3 protein is CASSLYQSALTYEQYF. The CDR3 DNA follows: TGTGCCAGCAGCTTATACCAATCAGCCCTGACCTACGAGCAGTACTTC.

A few counts support this clonotype. This chain connects TRBV5-1 to TRBJ1-1; D remains unclear. V was cut by 0 bases and J by 0 bases, with 9 bases left in between. CDR1 is SGHRS and CDR2 is YFSETQ in the germline V gene. The length of the CDR3 is 15 residues. The CDR3 coding sequence is TGCGCCAGCAGCTTGGGAGGGAGACTGAACACTGAAGCTTTCTTT. Amino acids: CASSLGGRLNTEAFF.

The chain is built from TRBV5-1 and TRBJ2-7, with a tentative D call TRBD1 (6 bases). The length of the CDR3 is 15 residues. V lost 2 bases to trimming and J lost 5 bases, with 17 bases between them. Looked up from germline, CDR1 is SGHRS and CDR2 is YFSETQ. The CDR3 nucleotides are TGCGCCAGCAGCTTCGAGGGGAAGGGGGTCGACGAGCAGTACTTC. Protein: CASSFEGKGVDEQYF.

This clonotype came up a few times. The CDR3 spells CASSLAFVRGNTEAFF. CDR3 nucleotides: TGCGCCAGCAGCTTGGCGTTCGTCAGGGGGAATACTGAAGCTTTCTTT. The chain recombines TRBV5-1 with TRBJ1-1, with TRBD1 identical over 7 bases. The CDR3 covers 16 residues. The germline CDR1 and CDR2 sequences are SGHRS and YFSETQ. V shed 0 bases and J 5 bases; nucleotides not matched to a gene: 10.